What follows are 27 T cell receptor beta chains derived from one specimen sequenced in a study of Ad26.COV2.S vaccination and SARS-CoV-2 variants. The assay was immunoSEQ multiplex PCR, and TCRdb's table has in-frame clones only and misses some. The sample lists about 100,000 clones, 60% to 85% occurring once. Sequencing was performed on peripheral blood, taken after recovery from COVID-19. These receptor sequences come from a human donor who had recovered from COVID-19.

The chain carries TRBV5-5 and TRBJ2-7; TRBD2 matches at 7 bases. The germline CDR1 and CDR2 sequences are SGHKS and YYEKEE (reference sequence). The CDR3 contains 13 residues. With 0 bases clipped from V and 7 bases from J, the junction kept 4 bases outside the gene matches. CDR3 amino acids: CASSLGLAGEQYF. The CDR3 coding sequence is TGTGCCAGCAGCTTGGGACTAGCCGGAGAGCAGTACTTC. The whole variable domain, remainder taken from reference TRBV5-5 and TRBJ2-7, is DAGVTQSPTHLIKTRGQQVTLRCSPISGHKSVSWYQQVLGQGPQFIFQYYEKEERGRGNFPDRFSARQFPNYSSELNVNALLLGDSALYLCASSLGLAGEQYFGPGTRLTVT.

DNA of the CDR3: TGTGCCAGCTCAACCGGGACAGGGAGCTATGGCTACACCTTC. It translates to CASSTGTGSYGYTF. The V call is TRBV18, the J call TRBJ1-2, with 9 bases fitting TRBD1. Germline loops: CDR1 KGHSH, CDR2 LQKENI. The length of the CDR3 is 14 residues. The V segment lost 5 bases and the J segment 4 bases; nucleotides outside the gene matches: 5.

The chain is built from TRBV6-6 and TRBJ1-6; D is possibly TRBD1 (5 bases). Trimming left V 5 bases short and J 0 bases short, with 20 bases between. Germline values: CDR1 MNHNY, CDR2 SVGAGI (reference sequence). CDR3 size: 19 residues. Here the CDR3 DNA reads TGTGCCAGCAGTCGCATCACAACTAGGGGAAGCTCCTATAATTCACCCCTCCACTTT. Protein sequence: CASSRITTRGSSYNSPLHF.

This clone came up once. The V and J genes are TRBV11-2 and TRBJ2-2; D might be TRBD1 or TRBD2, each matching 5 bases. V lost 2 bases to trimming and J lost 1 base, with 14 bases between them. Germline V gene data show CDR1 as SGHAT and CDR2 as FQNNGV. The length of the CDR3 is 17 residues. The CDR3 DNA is TGTGCCAGCAGCTTACTGGGGGAAGGCCGGAACACCGGGGAGCTGTTTTTT. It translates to CASSLLGEGRNTGELFF.

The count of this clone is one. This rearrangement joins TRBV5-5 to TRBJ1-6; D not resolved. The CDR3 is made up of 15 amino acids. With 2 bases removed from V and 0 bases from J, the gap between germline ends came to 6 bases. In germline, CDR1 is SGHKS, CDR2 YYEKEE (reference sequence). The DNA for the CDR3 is TGTGCCAGCAGCTTAGAGGTCTCCTATAATTCACCCCTCCACTTT. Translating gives CASSLEVSYNSPLHF.

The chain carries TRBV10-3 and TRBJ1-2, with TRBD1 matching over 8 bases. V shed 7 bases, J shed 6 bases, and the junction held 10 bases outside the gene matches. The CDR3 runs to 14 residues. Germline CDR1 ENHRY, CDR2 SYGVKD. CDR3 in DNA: TGTGCCATCAAACAGGGGGGAAAGGTAGATGGCTACACCTTC. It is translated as CAIKQGGKVDGYTF.

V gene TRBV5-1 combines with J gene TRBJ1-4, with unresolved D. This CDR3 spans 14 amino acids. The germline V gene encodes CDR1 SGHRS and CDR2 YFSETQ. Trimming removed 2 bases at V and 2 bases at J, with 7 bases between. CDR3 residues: CASSLGGTNEKLFF. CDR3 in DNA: TGCGCCAGCAGCTTAGGAGGGACTAATGAAAAACTGTTTTTT.

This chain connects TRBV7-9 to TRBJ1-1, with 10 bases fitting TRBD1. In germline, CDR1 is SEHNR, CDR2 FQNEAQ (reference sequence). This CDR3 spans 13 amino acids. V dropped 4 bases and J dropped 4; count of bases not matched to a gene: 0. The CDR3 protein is CASSWTGGTEAFF. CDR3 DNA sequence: TGTGCCAGCAGCTGGACAGGGGGCACTGAAGCTTTCTTT.

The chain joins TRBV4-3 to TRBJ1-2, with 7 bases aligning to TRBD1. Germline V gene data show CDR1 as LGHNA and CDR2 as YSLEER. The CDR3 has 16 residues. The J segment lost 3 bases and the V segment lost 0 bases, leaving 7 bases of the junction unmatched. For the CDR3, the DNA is TGCGCCAGCAGCCAAGATTTTTCCGGACAGGACTATGGCTACACCTTC. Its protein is CASSQDFSGQDYGYTF.

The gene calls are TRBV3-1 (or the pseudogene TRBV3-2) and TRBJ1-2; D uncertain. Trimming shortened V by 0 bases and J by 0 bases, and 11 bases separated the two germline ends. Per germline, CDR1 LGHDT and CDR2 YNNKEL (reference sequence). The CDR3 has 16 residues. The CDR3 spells CASSQDVSLPNYGYTF. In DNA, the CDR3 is TGTGCCAGCAGCCAAGATGTGAGCTTACCTAACTATGGCTACACCTTC.

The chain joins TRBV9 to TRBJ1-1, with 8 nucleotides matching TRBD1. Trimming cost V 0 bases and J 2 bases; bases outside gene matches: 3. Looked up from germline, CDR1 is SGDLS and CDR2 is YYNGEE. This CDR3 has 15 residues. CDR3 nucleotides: TGTGCCAGCAGCGTAGTGGGGACAGGAAACACTGAAGCTTTCTTT. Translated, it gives CASSVVGTGNTEAFF.

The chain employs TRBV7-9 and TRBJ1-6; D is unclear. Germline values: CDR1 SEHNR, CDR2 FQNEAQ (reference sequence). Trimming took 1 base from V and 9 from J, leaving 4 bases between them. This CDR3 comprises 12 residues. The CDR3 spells CASSLEGSPLHF. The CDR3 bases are TGTGCCAGCAGCTTAGAAGGTTCACCCCTCCACTTT.

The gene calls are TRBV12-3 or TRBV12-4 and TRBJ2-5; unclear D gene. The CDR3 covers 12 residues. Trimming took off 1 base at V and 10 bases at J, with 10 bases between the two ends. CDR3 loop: CASSLGYGGQYF. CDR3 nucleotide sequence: TGTGCCAGCAGTTTAGGGTACGGTGGCCAGTACTTC.

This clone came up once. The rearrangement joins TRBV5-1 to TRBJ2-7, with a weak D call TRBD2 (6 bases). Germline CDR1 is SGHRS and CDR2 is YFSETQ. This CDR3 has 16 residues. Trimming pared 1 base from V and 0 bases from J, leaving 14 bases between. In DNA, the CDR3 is TGCGCCAGCAGCTTGAGCGGAGGGGTCAGCTCCTACGAGCAGTACTTC. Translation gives CASSLSGGVSSYEQYF.

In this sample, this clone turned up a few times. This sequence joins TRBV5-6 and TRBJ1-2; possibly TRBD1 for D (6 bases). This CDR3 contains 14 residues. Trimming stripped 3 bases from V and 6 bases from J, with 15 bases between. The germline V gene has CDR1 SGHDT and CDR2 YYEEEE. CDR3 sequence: CASSSHAGEDGYTF. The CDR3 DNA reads TGTGCCAGCAGCTCCCACGCAGGGGAGGATGGCTACACCTTC. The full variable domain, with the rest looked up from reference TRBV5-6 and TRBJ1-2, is DAGVTQSPTHLIKTRGQQVTLRCSPKSGHDTVSWYQQALGQGPQFIFQYYEEEERQRGNFPDRFSGHQFPNYSSELNVNALLLGDSALYLCASSSHAGEDGYTFGSGTRLTVV.

CDR3 in DNA: TGTGCCAGCACGGGGAACTACGAGCAGTACTTC. Its translation is CASTGNYEQYF. V usage is TRBV2 and J usage is TRBJ2-7, with D perhaps TRBD2 (5 bases). CDR1 SNHLY and CDR2 FYNNEI come from the germline V gene. Deletions cut 7 bases from V and 3 bases from J, with 7 bases between. The CDR3 extends over 11 amino acids.

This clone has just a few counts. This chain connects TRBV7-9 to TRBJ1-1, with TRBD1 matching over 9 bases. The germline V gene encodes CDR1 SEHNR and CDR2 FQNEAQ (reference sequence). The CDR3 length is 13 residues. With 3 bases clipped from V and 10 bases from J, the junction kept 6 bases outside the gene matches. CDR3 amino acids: CASSFSGQGRAFF. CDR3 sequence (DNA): TGTGCCAGCAGCTTTTCGGGACAGGGTAGAGCTTTCTTT.

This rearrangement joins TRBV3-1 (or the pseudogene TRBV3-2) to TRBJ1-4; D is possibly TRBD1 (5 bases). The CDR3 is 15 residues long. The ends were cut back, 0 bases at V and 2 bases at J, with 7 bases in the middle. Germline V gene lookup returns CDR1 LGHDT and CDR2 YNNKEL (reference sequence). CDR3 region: CASSQEKGTNEKLFF. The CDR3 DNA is TGTGCCAGCAGCCAAGAAAAGGGGACTAATGAAAAACTGTTTTTT.

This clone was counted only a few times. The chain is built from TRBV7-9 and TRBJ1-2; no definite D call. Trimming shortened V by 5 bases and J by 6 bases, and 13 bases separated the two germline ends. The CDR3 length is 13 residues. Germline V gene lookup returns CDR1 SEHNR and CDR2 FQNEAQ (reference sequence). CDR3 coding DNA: TGTGCCAGCAGCGCACTGGAATGGGATGGCTACACCTTC. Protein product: CASSALEWDGYTF.

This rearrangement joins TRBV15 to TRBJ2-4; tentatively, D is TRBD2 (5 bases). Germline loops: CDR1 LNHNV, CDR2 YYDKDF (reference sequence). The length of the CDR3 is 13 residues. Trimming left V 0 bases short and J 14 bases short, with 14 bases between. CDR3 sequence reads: CATSRDGLGLEYF. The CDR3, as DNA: TGTGCCACCAGCAGAGACGGACTTGGGCTTGAGTACTTC.

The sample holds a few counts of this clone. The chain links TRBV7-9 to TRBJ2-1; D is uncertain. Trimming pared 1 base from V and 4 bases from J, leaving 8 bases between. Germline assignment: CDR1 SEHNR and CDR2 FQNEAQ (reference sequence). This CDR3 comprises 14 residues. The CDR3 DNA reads TGTGCCAGCAGCTTAGTGGGATTATACAATGAGCAGTTCTTC. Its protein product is CASSLVGLYNEQFF.

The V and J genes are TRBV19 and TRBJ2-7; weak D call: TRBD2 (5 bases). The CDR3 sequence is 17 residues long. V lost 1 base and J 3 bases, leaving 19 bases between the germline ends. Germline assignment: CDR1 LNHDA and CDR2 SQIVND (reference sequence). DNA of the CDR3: TGTGCCAGTAGTATAGTGATTGGAGGAGGCACTGACTACGAGCAGTACTTC. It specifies CASSIVIGGGTDYEQYF. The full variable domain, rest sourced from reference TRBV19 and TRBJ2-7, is DGGITQSPKYLFRKEGQNVTLSCEQNLNHDAMYWYRQDPGQGLRLIYYSQIVNDFQKGDIAEGYSVSREKKESFPLTVTSAQKNPTAFYLCASSIVIGGGTDYEQYFGPGTRLTVT.

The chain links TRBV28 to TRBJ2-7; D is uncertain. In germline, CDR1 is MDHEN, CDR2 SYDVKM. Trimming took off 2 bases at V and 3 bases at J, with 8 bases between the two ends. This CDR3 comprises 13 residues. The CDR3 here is CASSLVGNYEQYF. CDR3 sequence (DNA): TGTGCCAGCAGTTTAGTAGGGAACTACGAGCAGTACTTC.

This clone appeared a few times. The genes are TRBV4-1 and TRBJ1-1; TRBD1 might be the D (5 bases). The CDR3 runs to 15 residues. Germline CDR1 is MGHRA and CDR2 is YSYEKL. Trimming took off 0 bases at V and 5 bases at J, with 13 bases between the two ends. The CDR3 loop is CASSQEQRGRTEAFF. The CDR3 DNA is TGCGCCAGCAGCCAAGAGCAGCGGGGGAGGACTGAAGCTTTCTTT.

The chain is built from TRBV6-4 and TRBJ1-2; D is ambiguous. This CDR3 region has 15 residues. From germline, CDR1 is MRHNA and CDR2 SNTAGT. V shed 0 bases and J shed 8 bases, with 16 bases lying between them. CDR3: CASSDSNLPTGGYTF. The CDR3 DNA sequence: TGTGCCAGCAGTGACTCGAACCTTCCGACGGGGGGCTACACCTTC.

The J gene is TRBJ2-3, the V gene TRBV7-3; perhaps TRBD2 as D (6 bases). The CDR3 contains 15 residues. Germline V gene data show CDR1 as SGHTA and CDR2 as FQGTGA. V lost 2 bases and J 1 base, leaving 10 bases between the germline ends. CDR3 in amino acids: CASSLDGGGTDTQYF. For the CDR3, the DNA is TGTGCCAGCAGCTTAGACGGGGGAGGCACAGATACGCAGTATTTT.

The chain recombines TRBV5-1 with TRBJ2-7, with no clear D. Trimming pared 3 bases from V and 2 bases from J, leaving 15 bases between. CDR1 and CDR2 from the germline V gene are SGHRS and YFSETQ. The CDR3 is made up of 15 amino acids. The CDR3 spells CASSSDGSYTYEQYF. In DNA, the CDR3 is TGCGCCAGCAGCTCGGATGGCAGCTATACCTACGAGCAGTACTTC.